Listed below are T cell receptor beta chains from one sample, sequenced in a study of T cell clonotyping in hematopoietic cell transplantation. The data were produced by immunoSEQ multiplex PCR, yet TCRdb's version contains in-frame clones alone and is incomplete. The data show 26,000 or so clones, more than 90% seen once. What was sequenced was peripheral blood mononuclear cells. The receptors were gathered from a middle-aged man in good health. Some clones in this sample may be carry-over from other donors' samples. The CDR3 runs from the conserved cysteine through the conserved F or W. The order of the fields is V gene, D gene, clone size, J gene, CDR3 protein, CDR3 DNA. The D gene is left open where the match is weak. Size tells how often a clone was seen (once, few, many) or the class of an expanded clone, and some rows leave it out.

>TRBV11-2|TRBD2|.|TRBJ2-1
CASSFTSGGKNEQFF
TGTGCCAGCAGCTTCACTAGCGGGGGGAAAAATGAGCAGTTCTTC
>TRBV9|.|.|TRBJ1-6
CASSPHGEGNNSPLHF
TGTGCCAGCAGCCCCCATGGGGAGGGGAATAATTCACCCCTCCACTTT
>TRBV7-9|.|.|TRBJ1-2
CASSLDSRYGYTF
TGTGCCAGCAGCTTAGATTCCCGCTATGGCTACACCTTC
>TRBV19|.|.|TRBJ1-2
CASNTPTGYREGYTF
TGTGCCAGTAACACCCCCACGGGATACAGGGAAGGCTACACCTTC
>TRBV5-1|TRBD2|.|TRBJ2-1
CASSFSAGGSYNEQFF
TGCGCCAGCAGCTTTTCGGCGGGGGGCTCCTACAATGAGCAGTTCTTC
>TRBV6-6|.|.|TRBJ2-2
CASVFSGELFF
TGTGCCAGCGTATTTTCCGGGGAGCTGTTTTTT
>TRBV25-1|TRBD1|.|TRBJ2-5
CASSAQGAGETQYF
TGTGCCAGCAGTGCCCAGGGGGCGGGAGAGACCCAGTACTTC
>TRBV18|TRBD1|.|TRBJ1-2
CASSPLDRGDNYGYTF
TGTGCCAGCTCACCACTGGACAGGGGCGATAACTATGGCTACACCTTC
>TRBV6-5|TRBD2|few|TRBJ2-7
CASSYGGGGGAWEQYF
TGTGCCAGCAGTTACGGAGGTGGCGGGGGGGCGTGGGAGCAGTACTTC
>TRBV27|.|.|TRBJ2-7
CASSRTSLAHEQYF
TGTGCCAGCAGTCGGACCAGCTTGGCCCACGAGCAGTACTTC
>TRBV6-1|.|.|TRBJ1-3
CASSEAIGEHGNTIYF
TGTGCCAGCAGTGAAGCTATCGGGGAGCATGGAAACACCATATATTTT
>TRBV9|TRBD1|.|TRBJ1-2
CASSVNTGADYGYTF
TGTGCCAGCAGCGTAAACACAGGGGCGGACTATGGCTACACCTTC
>TRBV6-5|.|.|TRBJ2-7
CASSRQIPYEQYF
TGTGCCAGCAGTCGACAGATCCCCTACGAGCAGTACTTC
>TRBV19|.|.|TRBJ1-5
CASSTGQHSNQPQHF
TGTGCCAGTAGTACTGGACAGCATAGCAATCAGCCCCAGCATTTT
>TRBV19|TRBD1|.|TRBJ1-6
CASSPDRVFNSPLHF
TGTGCCAGTAGCCCGGACAGGGTCTTTAATTCACCCCTCCACTTT
>TRBV30|TRBD1|.|TRBJ1-5
CAWKEPGTGDSNQPQHF
TGTGCCTGGAAGGAGCCGGGGACAGGAGATAGCAATCAGCCCCAGCATTTT
>TRBV27|.|.|TRBJ1-2
CASSADGNYGYTF
TGTGCCAGCAGTGCAGACGGCAACTATGGCTACACCTTC
>TRBV30|.|.|TRBJ1-5
CAWSSGSNSRSNQPQHF
TGTGCCTGGAGTTCAGGCAGCAATAGCAGGAGCAATCAGCCCCAGCATTTT
>TRBV7-6|TRBD1|.|TRBJ1-5
CASSFSPGGNQPQHF
TGTGCCAGCAGCTTTTCACCAGGGGGGAATCAGCCCCAGCATTTT
>TRBV7-2|.|.|TRBJ1-2
CASSLSFEALSYGYTF
TGTGCCAGCAGCTTGTCGTTTGAAGCGCTCTCCTATGGCTACACCTTC
>TRBV27|.|.|TRBJ2-6
CASSLHEAGANVLTF
TGTGCCAGCAGTTTACACGAGGCGGGGGCCAACGTCCTGACTTTC
>TRBV4-3|.|.|TRBJ2-3
CASSSHFSADTQYF
TGCGCCAGCAGCTCCCACTTCAGCGCAGATACGCAGTATTTT
>TRBV28|.|.|TRBJ1-2
CASSLSPENYGYTF
TGTGCCAGCAGTTTATCCCCAGAAAACTATGGCTACACCTTC
>TRBV9|.|.|TRBJ1-2
CASSPEPVAGYTF
TGTGCCAGCAGCCCCGAGCCCGTCGCCGGCTACACCTTC
>TRBV7-9|.|.|TRBJ2-3
CASSLMGGSTDTQYF
TGTGCCAGCAGCTTAATGGGCGGGAGCACAGATACGCAGTATTTT
>TRBV7-8|.|.|TRBJ1-2
CASSLGSGYTF
TGTGCCAGCAGCTTAGGCAGTGGCTACACCTTC
>TRBV4-1|.|.|TRBJ1-5
CASSQPKNRDNQPQHF
TGCGCCAGCAGCCAACCCAAAAACAGGGACAATCAGCCCCAGCATTTT
>TRBV10-3|.|.|TRBJ2-5
CAISEQETQYF
TGTGCCATCAGTGAACAAGAGACCCAGTACTTC
>TRBV9|TRBD1|.|TRBJ1-2
CASSPQGGSYYGYTF
TGTGCCAGCAGCCCCCAGGGGGGGAGCTACTATGGCTACACCTTC
>TRBV13|TRBD2|.|TRBJ2-7
CASSSAGGNAYEQYF
TGTGCCAGCAGCTCGGCGGGGGGGAACGCCTACGAGCAGTACTTC
>TRBV27|TRBD2|once|TRBJ2-5
CASSPLAGGLLETQYF
TGTGCCAGCAGCCCACTAGCGGGGGGGCTCTTGGAGACCCAGTACTTC
>TRBV6-1|.|.|TRBJ1-1
CASSEAGGTNTEAFF
TGTGCCAGCAGTGAAGCAGGGGGGACGAACACTGAAGCTTTCTTT
>TRBV30|.|.|TRBJ1-3
CAWSVLLGAGNTIYF
TGTGCCTGGAGTGTACTCTTAGGGGCTGGAAACACCATATATTTT
>TRBV7-6|.|once|TRBJ2-1
CASSGTAGPEQFF
TGTGCCAGCAGCGGAACCGCCGGGCCCGAGCAGTTCTTC
>TRBV7-2|.|once|TRBJ1-6
CASSLLQANSPLHF
TGTGCCAGCAGCTTGCTACAGGCTAATTCACCCCTCCACTTT
>TRBV7-9|.|.|TRBJ1-2
CASSQEGLRGYTF
TGTGCCAGCAGCCAGGAAGGTCTTAGGGGCTACACCTTC
>TRBV10-3|TRBD1|.|TRBJ1-2
CAISSGGDYGYTF
TGTGCCATCAGTTCAGGGGGCGACTATGGCTACACCTTC
>TRBV14|.|.|TRBJ1-6
CASSQLTSSPLHF
TGTGCCAGCAGCCAATTGACAAGCTCACCCCTCCACTTT
>TRBV5-4|TRBD1|.|TRBJ1-3
CASSLGGTAGNTIYF
TGTGCCAGCAGCTTGGGTGGGACAGCTGGAAACACCATATATTTT
>TRBV6-5|TRBD1|once|TRBJ1-2
CASKPGQGRNYGYTF
TGTGCCAGCAAACCAGGACAGGGCCGCAACTATGGCTACACCTTC
>TRBV2|.|few|TRBJ1-5
CASSSEVNQPQHF
TGTGCCAGCAGCTCTGAAGTAAATCAGCCCCAGCATTTT
>TRBV7-2|.|few|TRBJ1-2
CASSLAFQPLYTF
TGTGCCAGCAGCTTAGCATTTCAGCCTCTGTACACCTTC
>TRBV2|.|.|TRBJ1-1
CASSSGEAFF
TGTGCCAGCAGTAGCGGGGAAGCTTTCTTT
>TRBV7-3|TRBD1|.|TRBJ1-2
CASRSPGQGDYGYTF
TGTGCCAGCAGGTCTCCGGGACAGGGCGACTATGGCTACACCTTC
>TRBV6-5|.|.|TRBJ2-1
CASSYRVVNYNEQFF
TGTGCCAGCAGTTACCGGGTCGTAAACTACAATGAGCAGTTCTTC
>TRBV11-2|.|.|TRBJ1-5
CASSLSYSNQPQHF
TGTGCCAGCAGCTTGAGTTATAGCAATCAGCCCCAGCATTTT
>TRBV5-1|TRBD1|.|TRBJ1-1
CASSFGQGLMNTEAFF
TGCGCCAGCAGCTTCGGACAGGGCCTCATGAACACTGAAGCTTTCTTT